This TCR beta chain was captured by sequencing in a study of spatial heterogeneity in lung cancer. Only a few counts were recorded for this clonotype. Its antigen is still unknown. Trimming stripped 4 bases from V and 5 bases from J, with 20 bases between. CDR1 is MNHNS and CDR2 is SASEGT in the germline V gene. This CDR3 spans 16 amino acids. MiXCR, applied by TCRdb to the 5' RACE reads, yields one record per CDR3 protein. The sample has over 50,000 distinct CDR3 sequences, about 6.3% seen once. The time point is: sample taken at primary tumor resection. Sequencing of whole RNA from tumor, nontumor lung or frozen PBMC involved no sorting. Study-wide results and limits: Follow-up blood showed ubiquitous expanded tumor TCRs less than blood at resection did.

This specimen consisted of PBMCs, obtained at surgery. V is TRBV6-1 and J is TRBJ1-1; weak D call: TRBD1 (5 bases). This receptor was taken from a female donor with early-stage non-small cell lung cancer. This CDR3 is CASSATPGGGRTEAFF. CDR3 sequence (DNA): TGTGCCAGCAGTGCAACCCCCGGGGGGGGAAGGACTGAAGCTTTCTTT.